Listed here are 2 T cell receptor beta chains from one sample, sequenced in a study of T cell responses to AZD1222 COVID-19 vaccine. The protocol was immunoSEQ multiplex PCR, while the TCRdb copy is restricted to in-frame clones and leaves out a portion. This table holds around 110,000 clones, roughly 92% found once. The source material was peripheral blood, sampled on day 0 of AZD1222 vaccination. These receptor sequences come from an adult in good health.

The gene calls are TRBV7-9 and TRBJ1-4; D ambiguous. The CDR3 runs 12 residues. CDR1 SEHNR and CDR2 FQNEAQ come from the germline V gene (reference sequence). Trimming shortened V by 6 bases and J by 7 bases, and 9 bases separated the two germline ends. The CDR3 here is CASRDSSEKLFF. Here the CDR3 DNA reads TGTGCCAGCAGGGATAGCAGTGAAAAACTGTTTTTT.

This clone occurred once. This chain joins TRBV2 and TRBJ1-2; D ambiguous. The CDR3 length is 13 residues. With 3 bases removed from V and 5 bases from J, the gap between germline ends came to 10 bases. In germline, CDR1 is SNHLY, CDR2 FYNNEI. In nucleotides, the CDR3 is TGTGCCAGCAGTGACCTTGGACTGTATGGCTACACCTTC. This encodes CASSDLGLYGYTF.